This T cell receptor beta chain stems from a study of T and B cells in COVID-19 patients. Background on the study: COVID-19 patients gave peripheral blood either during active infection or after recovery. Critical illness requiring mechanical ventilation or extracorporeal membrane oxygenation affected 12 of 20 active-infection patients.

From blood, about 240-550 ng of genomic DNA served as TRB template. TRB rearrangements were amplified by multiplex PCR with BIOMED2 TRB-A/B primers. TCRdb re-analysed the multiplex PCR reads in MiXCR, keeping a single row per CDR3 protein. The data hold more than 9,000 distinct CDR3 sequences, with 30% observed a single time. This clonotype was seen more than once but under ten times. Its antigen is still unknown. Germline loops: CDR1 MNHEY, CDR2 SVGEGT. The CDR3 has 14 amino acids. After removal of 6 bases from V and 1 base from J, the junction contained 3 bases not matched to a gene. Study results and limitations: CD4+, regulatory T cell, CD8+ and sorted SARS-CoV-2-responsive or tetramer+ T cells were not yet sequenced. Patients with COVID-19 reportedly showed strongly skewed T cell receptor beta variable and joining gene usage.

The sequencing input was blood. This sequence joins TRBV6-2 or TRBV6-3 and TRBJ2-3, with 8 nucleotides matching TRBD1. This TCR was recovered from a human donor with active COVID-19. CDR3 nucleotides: TGTGCCAGCAGCCTGACAGGGGGCACAGATACGCAGTATTTT. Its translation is CASSLTGGTDTQYF.